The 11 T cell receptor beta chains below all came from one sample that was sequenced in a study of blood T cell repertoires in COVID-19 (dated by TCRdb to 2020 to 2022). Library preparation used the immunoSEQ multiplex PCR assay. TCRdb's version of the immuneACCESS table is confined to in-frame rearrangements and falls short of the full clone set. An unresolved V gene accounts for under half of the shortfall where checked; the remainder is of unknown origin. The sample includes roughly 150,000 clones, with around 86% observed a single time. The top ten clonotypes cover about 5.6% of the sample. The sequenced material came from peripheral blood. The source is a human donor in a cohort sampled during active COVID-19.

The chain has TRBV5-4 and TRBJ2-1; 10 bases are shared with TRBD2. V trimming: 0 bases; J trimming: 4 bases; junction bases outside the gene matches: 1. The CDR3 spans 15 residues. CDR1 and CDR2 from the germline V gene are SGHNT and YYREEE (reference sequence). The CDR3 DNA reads TGTGCCAGCAGCTTGGGAGCGGGGGGGTACAATGAGCAGTTCTTC. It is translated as CASSLGAGGYNEQFF.

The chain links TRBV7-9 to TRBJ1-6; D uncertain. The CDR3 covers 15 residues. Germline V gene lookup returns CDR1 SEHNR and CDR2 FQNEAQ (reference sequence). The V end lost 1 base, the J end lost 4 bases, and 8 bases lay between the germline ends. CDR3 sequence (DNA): TGTGCCAGCAGCTTAGTAGCAGTTTATAATTCACCCCTCCACTTT. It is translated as CASSLVAVYNSPLHF.

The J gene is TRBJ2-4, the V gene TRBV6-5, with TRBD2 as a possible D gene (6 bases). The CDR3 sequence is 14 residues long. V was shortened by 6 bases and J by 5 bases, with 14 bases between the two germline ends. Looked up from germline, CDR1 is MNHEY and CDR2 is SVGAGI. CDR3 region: CASSPEKRENIQYF. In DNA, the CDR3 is TGTGCCAGCAGCCCCGAAAAGCGGGAAAACATTCAGTACTTC.

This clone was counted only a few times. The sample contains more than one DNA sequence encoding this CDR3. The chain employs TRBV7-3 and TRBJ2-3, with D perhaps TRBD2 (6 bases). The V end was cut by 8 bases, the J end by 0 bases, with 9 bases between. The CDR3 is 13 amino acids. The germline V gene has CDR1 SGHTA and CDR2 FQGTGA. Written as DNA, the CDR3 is TGTGCCAGCCGGGAGTCTAGCACAGATACGCAGTATTTT. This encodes CASRESSTDTQYF.

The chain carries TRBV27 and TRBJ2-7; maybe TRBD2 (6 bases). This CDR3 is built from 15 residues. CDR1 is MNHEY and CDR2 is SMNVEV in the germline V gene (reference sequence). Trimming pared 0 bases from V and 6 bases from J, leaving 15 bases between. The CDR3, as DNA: TGTGCCAGCAGTTTATCCGCACTAGCTGGAAGCGAGCAGTACTTC. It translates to CASSLSALAGSEQYF.

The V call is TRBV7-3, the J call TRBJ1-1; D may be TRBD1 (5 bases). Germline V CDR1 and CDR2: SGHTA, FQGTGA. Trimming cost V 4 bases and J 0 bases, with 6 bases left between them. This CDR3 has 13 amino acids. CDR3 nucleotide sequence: TGTGCCAGCAGCTCGACAGTGAACACTGAAGCTTTCTTT. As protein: CASSSTVNTEAFF.

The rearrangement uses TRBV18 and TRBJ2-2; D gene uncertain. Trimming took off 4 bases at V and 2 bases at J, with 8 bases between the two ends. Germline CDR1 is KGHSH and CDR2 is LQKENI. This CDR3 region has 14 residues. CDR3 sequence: CASSLSENTGELFF. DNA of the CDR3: TGTGCCAGCTCACTCTCAGAAAACACCGGGGAGCTGTTTTTT.

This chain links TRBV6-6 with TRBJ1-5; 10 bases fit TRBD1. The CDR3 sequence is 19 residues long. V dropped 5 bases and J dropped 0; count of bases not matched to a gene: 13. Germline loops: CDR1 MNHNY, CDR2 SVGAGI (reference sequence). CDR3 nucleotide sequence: TGTGCCAGCAGTCCTACTCGACAGGGGGCAAGTGGTAGCAATCAGCCCCAGCATTTT. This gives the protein CASSPTRQGASGSNQPQHF.

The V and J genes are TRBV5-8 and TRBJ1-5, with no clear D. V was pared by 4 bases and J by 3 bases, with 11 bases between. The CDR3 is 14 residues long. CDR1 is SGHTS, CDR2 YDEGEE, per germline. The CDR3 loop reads CASSTTSFNQPQHF. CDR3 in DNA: TGTGCCAGCAGCACTACTAGTTTCAATCAGCCCCAGCATTTT.

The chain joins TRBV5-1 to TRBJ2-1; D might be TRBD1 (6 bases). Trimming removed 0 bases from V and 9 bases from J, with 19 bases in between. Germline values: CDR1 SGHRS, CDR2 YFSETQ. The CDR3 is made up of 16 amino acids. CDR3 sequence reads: CASSLEGVGLGSEQFF. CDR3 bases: TGCGCCAGCAGCTTGGAGGGGGTTGGCCTCGGCAGTGAGCAGTTCTTC.

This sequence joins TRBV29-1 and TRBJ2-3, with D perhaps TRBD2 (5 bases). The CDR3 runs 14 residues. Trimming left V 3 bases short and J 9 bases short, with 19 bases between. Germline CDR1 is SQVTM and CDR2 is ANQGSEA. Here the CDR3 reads CSVEYSTGSGTQYF. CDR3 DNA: TGCAGCGTTGAGTACTCCACCGGGTCGGGAACGCAGTATTTT.